This TCR beta chain was recovered during a study of cytomegalovirus exposure and HLA in healthy donors. This CDR3 region has 15 residues. The V gene's germline CDR1 is MDHEN and CDR2 SYDVKM. Germline trimming cut 2 bases from V and 4 bases from J; bases unmatched to any gene: 7. Amplification used 60 Vbeta primers and 13 Jbeta primers. TCRdb's copy holds only in-frame clones and misses some; the assay was immunoSEQ multiplex PCR. The sample has more than 95,000 clones; 64% are singletons. V and J are TRBV28 and TRBJ2-7; TRBD1 matches at 8 bases. This sequence originates from a man aged 60-69 years in good health and CMV-seronegative. Sequencing was carried out using PBMCs. As DNA, the CDR3 is TGTGCCAGCAGTTTACAGGGGGCGATGAAGTACGAGCAGTACTTC. Its protein is CASSLQGAMKYEQYF.